The T cell receptor beta chain described here comes from a study of technical replicates of blood from a handful of donors. The table came from immunoSEQ multiplex PCR; TCRdb's copy has only in-frame clones and leaves some out. The data contain nearly 80,000 clones, approximately 93% of them seen just once; the ten biggest clones take up approximately 0.37%. The sequenced material came from T cells isolated from PBMCs. This receptor was identified in a human donor in good health.

Here the CDR3 reads CASSLVSGIGQPQHF. In DNA, the CDR3 is TGTGCCAGCAGCTTAGTTTCGGGAATAGGTCAGCCCCAGCATTTT. This chain joins TRBV7-2 and TRBJ1-5; D remains ambiguous. Germline V gene lookup returns CDR1 SGHTA and CDR2 FQGNSA. Trimming stripped 1 base from V and 6 bases from J, with 13 bases between. The CDR3 runs 15 residues. The variable domain in full, with the rest retrieved from reference TRBV7-2 and TRBJ1-5, is GAGVSQSPSNKVTEKGKDVELRCDPISGHTALYWYRQSLGQGLEFLIYFQGNSAPDKSGLPSDRFSAERTGGSVSTLTIQRTQQEDSAVYLCASSLVSGIGQPQHFGDGTRLSIL.